The T cell receptor (beta chain) described here comes from a study of T cells after yellow fever vaccination. Study-level information: SMART-Seq v4 Ultra Low Input prepared the low-cell-number fractions.

The table lists this clonotype with many counts. TCRdb independently ran MiXCR on the 5' RACE reads; one entry per CDR3 protein. The sample records 300,000 to 450,000 distinct CDR3 sequences, 7% to 10% being singletons. The CDR3 is 15 amino acids. The V gene lost 1 base and the J gene lost 6 bases, with 12 bases spanning the gap. The germline V gene has CDR1 MNHEY and CDR2 SMNVEV (reference sequence). This material consisted of PBMCs, taken about 41 days after the first yellow fever vaccination. The receptor comes from a man between 18 and 29 years old who received the YFV17D yellow fever vaccine. This rearrangement joins TRBV27 to TRBJ1-4; D possibly corresponds to TRBD1 (6 bases). In DNA, the CDR3 is TGTGCCAGCAGTTTATGGGGGACACGCTATGAAAAACTGTTTTTT. Residues: CASSLWGTRYEKLFF.